The 17 T cell receptor beta chains given below trace back to one sample, sequenced in a study of graft-versus-host responses after intestinal transplantation. The table came from immunoSEQ multiplex PCR; TCRdb's copy has only in-frame clones and leaves some out. The profile shows approximately 32,000 clones, around 94% of them singletons. The input for sequencing was PBMCs, taken 16 days after intestinal transplant. Receptors were obtained from a human patient who received an intestinal transplant, so some T cells may come from the graft donor.

The chain recombines TRBV18 with TRBJ2-5; 7 nucleotides line up with TRBD2. V was clipped by 6 bases and J by 5 bases; unmatched bases: 15. CDR1 is KGHSH and CDR2 is LQKENI in the germline V gene. The length of the CDR3 is 16 residues. CDR3 nucleotides: TGTGCCAGCTCCCCGAGGACTAGAAACCTCAAGGAGACCCAGTACTTC. This encodes CASSPRTRNLKETQYF.

The genes are TRBV11-2 and TRBJ2-1; D is perhaps TRBD2 (5 bases). Trimming stripped 1 base from V and 9 bases from J, with 10 bases between. Germline CDR1 reads SGHAT; CDR2 reads FQNNGV. This CDR3 is built from 13 residues. The CDR3 DNA sequence: TGTGCCAGCAGCTTAGGGAGCGGCGGTGAGCAGTTCTTC. It yields the protein CASSLGSGGEQFF.

This clone was seen only once. This sequence joins TRBV2 and TRBJ1-6, with D perhaps matching TRBD1 (5 bases). Germline V gives CDR1 SNHLY, CDR2 FYNNEI. The CDR3 has 15 residues. Trimming removed 1 base from V and 9 bases from J, with 13 bases in between. In DNA, the CDR3 is TGTGCCAGCAGTGAAGGGTCGGGGGGAGGTTCACCCCTCCACTTT. As protein: CASSEGSGGGSPLHF.

In DNA, the CDR3 is TGTGCCAGCAGCTTAGGACTAGCGGGAGTGAATGAGCAGTTCTTC. Protein sequence: CASSLGLAGVNEQFF. The V and J genes are TRBV9 and TRBJ2-1, with TRBD2 matching over 13 bases. Germline V gives CDR1 SGDLS, CDR2 YYNGEE. The CDR3 has 15 residues. The V and J ends lost 4 bases and 7 bases, in that order; junction bases with no gene match: 5.

The J gene is TRBJ2-5, the V gene TRBV5-1; D uncertain. The end of the DNA aligns better with TRBJ2-7, so the J call may be wrong. Germline CDR1 SGHRS, CDR2 YFSETQ. This CDR3 has 11 residues. The CDR3 DNA follows: TGCGCCAGCAGCTTAATGAACGAGCAGTACTTC. Protein sequence: CASSLMNEQYF.

V is TRBV28 and J is TRBJ2-3, with no clear D. CDR3 size: 14 residues. The V gene's germline CDR1 is MDHEN and CDR2 SYDVKM. With 3 bases removed from V and 0 bases from J, the gap between germline ends came to 7 bases. CDR3 DNA: TGTGCCAGCAGTTTCGACCATAGCACAGATACGCAGTATTTT. Translated, it gives CASSFDHSTDTQYF.

CDR3 sequence: CASSLGGSNQPQHF. The DNA of the CDR3 is TGTGCCAGCAGCTTAGGGGGTAGCAATCAGCCCCAGCATTTT. V is TRBV13 and J is TRBJ1-5; no firm D call. The CDR3 extends over 14 amino acids. Germline V gene lookup returns CDR1 PRHDT and CDR2 FYEKMQ (reference sequence). Trimming removed 0 bases from V and 0 bases from J, with 3 bases in between.

The chain links TRBV29-1 to TRBJ1-2; D might be TRBD1 (6 bases). The germline V and J ends were trimmed by 6 bases and 8 bases, with 10 bases remaining between them. Germline V gene lookup returns CDR1 SQVTM and CDR2 ANQGSEA. This CDR3 comprises 10 residues. The CDR3 DNA sequence: TGCAGCGTGGAGGACAGCGGCTACACCTTC. Residues: CSVEDSGYTF.

The J gene is TRBJ2-1, the V gene TRBV28; no clear D. The CDR3 loop spans 13 amino acids. CDR1 and CDR2 (germline): MDHEN, SYDVKM. V lost 3 bases to trimming and J lost 5 bases, with 8 bases between them. CDR3 nucleotides: TGTGCCAGCAGTTTGGGAACACACAATGAGCAGTTCTTC. It codes for CASSLGTHNEQFF.

The V call is TRBV19, the J call TRBJ2-1; TRBD1 matches at 7 bases. Trimming at V came to 0 bases and at J to 3 bases, leaving 2 bases not matched to a gene. Looked up from germline, CDR1 is LNHDA and CDR2 is SQIVND (reference sequence). This CDR3 comprises 15 residues. CDR3 nucleotide sequence: TGTGCCAGTAGTATAGAGACAGGGCTCTACAATGAGCAGTTCTTC. Its translation: CASSIETGLYNEQFF. The complete variable domain, with remaining parts taken from reference TRBV19 and TRBJ2-1, reads DGGITQSPKYLFRKEGQNVTLSCEQNLNHDAMYWYRQDPGQGLRLIYYSQIVNDFQKGDIAEGYSVSREKKESFPLTVTSAQKNPTAFYLCASSIETGLYNEQFFGPGTRLTVL.

The gene calls are TRBV10-3 and TRBJ2-3; 16 nucleotides agree with TRBD2. V shed 4 bases, J shed 5 bases, and the junction held 6 bases outside the gene matches. CDR3 length equals 17 residues. Per germline, CDR1 ENHRY and CDR2 SYGVKD. The CDR3 loop is CAISGRGLAGGKDTQYF. CDR3 DNA sequence: TGTGCCATCAGTGGTCGGGGACTAGCGGGAGGGAAAGATACGCAGTATTTT.

The chain is built from TRBV27 and TRBJ2-5; 9 nucleotides align to TRBD2. The J call may be faulty, since TRBJ2-7 better matches the DNA end. The germline gives CDR1 MNHEY, CDR2 SMNVEV (reference sequence). The CDR3 totals 15 residues. The CDR3 nucleotides are TGTGCCAGCAGTTTAGCGGCTAGCGGGACCTACGAGCAGTACTTC. Protein sequence: CASSLAASGTYEQYF.

V is TRBV28 and J is TRBJ2-7; a weak D match, TRBD2 (6 bases). The length of the CDR3 is 14 residues. CDR1 MDHEN and CDR2 SYDVKM come from the germline V gene. Trimming left V 3 bases short and J 0 bases short, with 9 bases between. For the CDR3, the DNA is TGTGCCAGCAGTTTGGGGAGGAGCTCCTACGAGCAGTACTTC. As protein: CASSLGRSSYEQYF. Filled out from reference TRBV28 and TRBJ2-7, the complete variable domain reads DVKVTQSSRYLVKRTGEKVFLECVQDMDHENMFWYRQDPGLGLRLIYFSYDVKMKEKGDIPEGYSVSREKKERFSLILESASTNQTSMYLCASSLGRSSYEQYFGPGTRLTVT.

In its sample, this clone was seen once. The V gene is TRBV9, the J gene TRBJ1-3; D gene unclear. The CDR3 consists of 15 residues. Trimming took 0 bases from V and 0 from J, leaving 7 bases between them. Per germline, CDR1 SGDLS and CDR2 YYNGEE. CDR3 loop: CASSVVTASGNTIYF. DNA for the CDR3: TGTGCCAGCAGCGTAGTAACAGCCTCTGGAAACACCATATATTTT.

The CDR3 here is CASSLAPGGGYTF. The CDR3, as DNA: TGTGCCAGCAGCTTGGCGCCGGGTGGAGGCTACACCTTC. This chain connects TRBV5-4 to TRBJ1-2; D call uncertain. The CDR3 spans 13 residues. Trimming took 0 bases from V and 8 from J, leaving 11 bases between them. From germline, CDR1 is SGHNT and CDR2 YYREEE (reference sequence).

This clone appeared a single time. The genes are TRBV7-7 and TRBJ2-5; D tentatively reads TRBD1 or TRBD2 (6 bases each). Trimming removed 4 bases at V and 4 bases at J, with 13 bases between. CDR3 length equals 14 residues. Germline lookup yields CDR1 SSHAT and CDR2 FNYEAQ (reference sequence). The CDR3 spells CASSSPSGAETQYF. The CDR3 nucleotides read TGTGCCAGCAGCTCGCCTTCGGGGGCAGAGACCCAGTACTTC.

The CDR3 DNA reads TGTGCCAGCAGCCATACTAGCGGGGGATCCTACGAGCAGTACTTC. It is translated as CASSHTSGGSYEQYF. The chain is built from TRBV7-2 and TRBJ2-7; 11 bases fit TRBD2. This CDR3 comprises 15 residues. With V trimmed by 5 bases and J by 1 base, 4 bases remained unmatched. Germline assignment: CDR1 SGHTA and CDR2 FQGNSA.